The T cell receptor beta chain described here comes from a study of shared clonotypes between healthy human individuals. Germline V gives CDR1 ENHRY, CDR2 SYGVKD. CDR3 length: 16 residues. After removal of 6 bases from V and 4 bases from J, the junction contained 12 bases not matched to a gene. Libraries were prepared by immunoSEQ multiplex PCR; TCRdb keeps only in-frame clonotypes and omits some of them. The sample shows 2,500,000 or so clones, approximately 90% of them seen only once. The table lists this clone with a count of one. The chain uses TRBV10-3 and TRBJ2-5; TRBD1 matches 9 bases. The sample was naive CD4+ T cells sorted from blood. The subset denotes: CD45RA+ positively selected. The receptor's source is a man between 18 and 35 years old in good health. Here the CDR3 reads CAIRASGTGLRETQYF. The CDR3 DNA reads as TGTGCCATCAGAGCAAGTGGGACAGGGCTTCGAGAGACCCAGTACTTC.